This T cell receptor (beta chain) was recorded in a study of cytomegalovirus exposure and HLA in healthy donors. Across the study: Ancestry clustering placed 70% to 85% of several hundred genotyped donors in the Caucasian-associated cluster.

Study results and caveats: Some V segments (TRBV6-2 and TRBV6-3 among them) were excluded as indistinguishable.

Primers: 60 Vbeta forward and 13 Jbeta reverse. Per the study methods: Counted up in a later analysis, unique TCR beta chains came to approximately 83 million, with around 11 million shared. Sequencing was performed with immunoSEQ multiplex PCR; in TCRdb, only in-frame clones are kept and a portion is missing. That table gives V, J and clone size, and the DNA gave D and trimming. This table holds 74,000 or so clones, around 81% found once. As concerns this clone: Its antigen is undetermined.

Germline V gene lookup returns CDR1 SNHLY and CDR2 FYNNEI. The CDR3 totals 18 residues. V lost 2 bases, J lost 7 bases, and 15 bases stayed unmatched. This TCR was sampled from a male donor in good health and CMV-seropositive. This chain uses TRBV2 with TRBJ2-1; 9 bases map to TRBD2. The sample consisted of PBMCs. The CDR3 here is CASSEFPSPAGGTNEQFF. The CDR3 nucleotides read TGTGCCAGCAGTGAATTTCCGTCTCCGGCGGGGGGGACTAATGAGCAGTTCTTC.